A single sample gave rise to the 27 T cell receptor beta chains below, sequenced in a study of blood T cell repertoires in COVID-19. Clones were sequenced by immunoSEQ multiplex PCR, and TCRdb holds only the in-frame ones, with some missing. The top ten clones hold 2.3% of a sample with roughly 410,000 clones, 70% to 90% of them seen once. Material for sequencing was peripheral blood. The receptors shown here come from a woman in her sixties or seventies with COVID-19, enrolled during active disease.

The gene calls are TRBV4-2 and TRBJ2-1; the match to TRBD2 covers 13 bases. The CDR3 totals 20 residues. The ends lost 4 bases at V and 0 bases at J; junction bases unmatched: 12. In germline, CDR1 is LGHNA, CDR2 YNFKEQ. CDR3: CASSRKEGLAGFLSYNEQFF. DNA of the CDR3: TGTGCCAGCAGCCGCAAGGAGGGACTAGCGGGGTTCCTCTCCTACAATGAGCAGTTCTTC.

This chain uses TRBV2 with TRBJ2-1, with 7 bases lining up with TRBD1. Germline values: CDR1 SNHLY, CDR2 FYNNEI. Germline trimming cut 4 bases from V and 4 bases from J; bases unmatched to any gene: 7. The CDR3 contains 15 residues. The CDR3 reads CASSGLTGAYNEQFF. The CDR3 DNA reads as TGTGCCAGCAGTGGGCTTACAGGGGCTTACAATGAGCAGTTCTTC.

The chain uses TRBV11-2 and TRBJ2-1; 12 bases are shared with TRBD2. The length of the CDR3 is 15 residues. V trimming: 3 bases; J trimming: 7 bases; junction bases outside the gene matches: 4. Germline-derived CDR1 and CDR2 are SGHAT and FQNNGV. As DNA, the CDR3 is TGTGCCAGCAGCTTCCTAGCGGGGGGGCCGAATGAGCAGTTCTTC. Its translation is CASSFLAGGPNEQFF. Drawing the rest from reference TRBV11-2 and TRBJ2-1, the complete variable domain is EAGVAQSPRYKIIEKRQSVAFWCNPISGHATLYWYQQILGQGPKLLIQFQNNGVVDDSQLPKDRFSAERLKGVDSTLKIQPAKLEDSAVYLCASSFLAGGPNEQFFGPGTRLTVL.

The rearrangement joins TRBV5-1 to TRBJ1-1; D might be TRBD1 (5 bases). The CDR3 loop spans 15 amino acids. V shed 1 base and J shed 3 bases, with 13 bases lying between them. The germline V gene has CDR1 SGHRS and CDR2 YFSETQ. The CDR3 here is CASSLFWGGDTEAFF. The CDR3 DNA is TGCGCCAGCAGCTTGTTCTGGGGGGGTGACACTGAAGCTTTCTTT.

The chain joins TRBV2 to TRBJ2-7; a possible D gene is TRBD2 (6 bases). The length of the CDR3 is 13 residues. The germline gives CDR1 SNHLY, CDR2 FYNNEI. CDR3 nucleotide sequence: TGTGCTTCCCTATACGGCGGGGATAACGAGCAGTACTTC. The encoded protein is CASLYGGDNEQYF.

This chain connects TRBV4-1 to TRBJ1-2; tentatively, D is TRBD1 (6 bases). The CDR3 spans 14 residues. Germline V gene data show CDR1 as MGHRA and CDR2 as YSYEKL. V lost 1 base and J 7 bases, leaving 13 bases between the germline ends. The CDR3 loop is CASSQAQGFGGYTF. The CDR3 nucleotides are TGCGCCAGCAGCCAAGCACAGGGTTTTGGTGGCTACACCTTC.

The chain employs TRBV18 and TRBJ1-2, with D hard to call. CDR1 is KGHSH, CDR2 LQKENI, per germline. Trimming removed 5 bases from V and 8 bases from J, with 12 bases in between. The CDR3 is 12 amino acids. The chain's CDR3 is CASSTSTKGYTF. For the CDR3, the DNA is TGTGCCAGCTCAACATCGACAAAGGGCTACACCTTC.

This chain joins TRBV5-1 and TRBJ2-7; tentative D call: TRBD1 (5 bases). The V end lost 0 bases, the J end lost 3 bases, and 10 bases lay between the germline ends. The CDR3 has 14 amino acids. Germline V CDR1 and CDR2: SGHRS, YFSETQ. The CDR3, as DNA: TGCGCCAGCAGCTTGGTAGGGGTCCGCTACGAGCAGTACTTC. Translation gives CASSLVGVRYEQYF.

V gene TRBV5-6 combines with J gene TRBJ2-7; 8 bases align to TRBD1. The CDR3 totals 14 residues. The germline V gene has CDR1 SGHDT and CDR2 YYEEEE. Trimming removed 4 bases from V and 4 bases from J; junction bases left unmatched: 7. The CDR3 here is CASSPGRGPYEQYF. DNA of the CDR3: TGTGCCAGCAGCCCCGGCAGGGGGCCGTACGAGCAGTACTTC.

V is TRBV6-5 and J is TRBJ2-7; D may be TRBD1 (6 bases). CDR3 length: 13 residues. The germline V and J ends were trimmed by 6 bases and 0 bases, with 9 bases remaining between them. The germline gives CDR1 MNHEY, CDR2 SVGAGI. The CDR3 DNA reads as TGTGCCAGCAGCAGACAGGTCTCCTACGAGCAGTACTTC. It encodes CASSRQVSYEQYF.

This chain connects TRBV2 to TRBJ1-2; 7 positions agree with TRBD1. The CDR3 sequence is 14 residues long. Trimming took 7 bases from V and 8 from J; bases not matched to a gene: 13. The germline V gene encodes CDR1 SNHLY and CDR2 FYNNEI. CDR3 bases: TGTGCCAGCAACTCGCCCGACAGGGTGTGGGGCTACACCTTC. This codes for CASNSPDRVWGYTF.

The chain joins TRBV5-5 to TRBJ2-3; 7 bases fit TRBD2. The CDR3 runs 16 residues. V was clipped by 4 bases and J by 4 bases; unmatched bases: 12. Germline V CDR1 and CDR2: SGHKS, YYEKEE (reference sequence). Here the CDR3 reads CASSPGSGDSSDTQYF. The CDR3 nucleotides read TGTGCCAGCAGCCCGGGGAGCGGGGACTCGTCAGATACGCAGTATTTT.

V gene TRBV7-8 combines with J gene TRBJ1-1; TRBD1 aligns across 9 bases. The length of the CDR3 is 16 residues. V trimming: 3 bases; J trimming: 5 bases; junction bases outside the gene matches: 10. The germline V gene encodes CDR1 SGHVS and CDR2 FQNEAQ. The CDR3 spells CASSLDLGQGETEAFF. The CDR3 DNA sequence: TGTGCCAGCAGCTTGGACCTGGGACAGGGAGAGACTGAAGCTTTCTTT.

The chain recombines TRBV6-6 with TRBJ2-7; TRBD1 matches 8 bases. Per germline, CDR1 MNHNY and CDR2 SVGAGI (reference sequence). With 11 bases clipped from V and 0 bases from J, the junction kept 9 bases outside the gene matches. This CDR3 has 14 residues. DNA of the CDR3: TGTGCCTCACAGGGGGGCGACCTCTCCTACGAGCAGTACTTC. Translation: CASQGGDLSYEQYF.

This sequence joins TRBV19 and TRBJ1-5, with 7 bases lining up with TRBD1. The length of the CDR3 is 17 residues. Trimming took 5 bases from V and 0 from J; bases not matched to a gene: 10. The germline V gene encodes CDR1 LNHDA and CDR2 SQIVND (reference sequence). The CDR3 region is CASSHRGEYISNQPQHF. The CDR3 nucleotides are TGTGCCAGTAGTCACAGGGGCGAATATATTAGCAATCAGCCCCAGCATTTT.

The rearrangement uses TRBV29-1 and TRBJ1-2, with TRBD1 identical over 8 bases. The CDR3 loop spans 15 amino acids. The ends lost 5 bases at V and 2 bases at J; junction bases unmatched: 10. Looked up from germline, CDR1 is SQVTM and CDR2 is ANQGSEA. CDR3 in DNA: TGCAGCGTTCGGGGACAGGCCGGGCTCAACTATGGCTACACCTTC. Encoded protein: CSVRGQAGLNYGYTF.

The V and J genes are TRBV4-2 and TRBJ1-3, with TRBD1 as a possible D gene (5 bases). V lost 4 bases and J 0 bases, leaving 13 bases between the germline ends. This CDR3 is 16 amino acids long. Germline V gene data show CDR1 as LGHNA and CDR2 as YNFKEQ. CDR3 loop: CASSPTRGSSGNTIYF. The DNA of the CDR3 is TGTGCCAGCAGCCCAACCCGGGGGTCCTCTGGAAACACCATATATTTT.

This clone was observed at least ten times. The chain recombines TRBV28 with TRBJ2-2; 7 nucleotides agree with TRBD1. J lost 3 bases, V lost 3 bases, and 4 bases had no gene match. CDR3 size: 15 residues. Per the germline V gene, CDR1 is MDHEN and CDR2 is SYDVKM. The CDR3 sequence: CASSFGQDDTGELFF. CDR3 nucleotides: TGTGCCAGCAGTTTCGGACAGGATGACACCGGGGAGCTGTTTTTT.

V gene TRBV30 combines with J gene TRBJ1-1; 7 nucleotides agree with TRBD1. CDR3 length equals 13 residues. The germline CDR1 and CDR2 sequences are GTSNPN and SVGIG (reference sequence). Unmatched junction bases numbered 3, after V lost 4 bases and J lost 1 base. The CDR3 sequence: CAWNRQGNTEAFF. In DNA, the CDR3 is TGTGCCTGGAATAGACAGGGGAACACTGAAGCTTTCTTT. The full variable domain, rest sourced from reference TRBV30 and TRBJ1-1, is SQTIHQWPATLVQPVGSPLSLECTVEGTSNPNLYWYRQAAGRGLQLLFYSVGIGQISSEVPQNLSASRPQDRQFILSSKKLLLSDSGFYLCAWNRQGNTEAFFGQGTRLTVV.

J is TRBJ2-3 and V is TRBV2, with 10 bases lining up with TRBD2. Germline V gives CDR1 SNHLY, CDR2 FYNNEI. The CDR3 length is 16 residues. Trimming removed 4 bases from V and 4 bases from J; junction bases left unmatched: 8. Here the CDR3 reads CASSGPLAGAPDTQYF. For the CDR3, the DNA is TGTGCCAGCAGTGGGCCCCTAGCGGGGGCCCCAGATACGCAGTATTTT.

The chain combines TRBV10-2 with TRBJ2-1, with TRBD2 matching 14 bases. The V gene's germline CDR1 is WSHSY and CDR2 SAAADI. The V and J ends lost 8 bases and 10 bases, in that order; junction bases with no gene match: 7. This CDR3 comprises 14 residues. CDR3 in amino acids: CASRPGLAGEEQFF. DNA for the CDR3: TGCGCCAGCCGGCCGGGACTAGCGGGGGAGGAGCAGTTCTTC.

The chain combines TRBV19 with TRBJ1-2, with D uncertain. The CDR3 is 13 amino acids. The V gene's germline CDR1 is LNHDA and CDR2 SQIVND (reference sequence). V was shortened by 5 bases and J by 7 bases, with 14 bases between the two germline ends. The CDR3 is CASSDGRTGGYTF. In nucleotides, the CDR3 is TGTGCCAGTAGTGACGGCAGAACGGGTGGCTACACCTTC.

The V call is TRBV12-3 or TRBV12-4, the J call TRBJ1-6, with D uncertain. The length of the CDR3 is 12 residues. Trimming left V 7 bases short and J 10 bases short, with 11 bases between. The CDR3 reads CASISRASPLHF. Here the CDR3 DNA reads TGTGCCAGCATCTCGCGGGCCTCACCCCTCCACTTT.

The chain has TRBV4-2 and TRBJ1-5; D might be TRBD1 (6 bases). With 5 bases removed from V and 6 bases from J, the gap between germline ends came to 23 bases. This CDR3 region has 17 residues. Germline CDR1 and CDR2: LGHNA and YNFKEQ. CDR3 loop: CASSSTGGPSRGQPQHF. The CDR3 coding sequence is TGTGCCAGCAGCTCGACGGGGGGCCCAAGCCGGGGTCAGCCCCAGCATTTT.

The gene calls are TRBV28 and TRBJ2-2, with D tentatively TRBD1 (6 bases). V lost 6 bases and J 0 bases, leaving 14 bases between the germline ends. This CDR3 has 16 residues. The germline gives CDR1 MDHEN, CDR2 SYDVKM. The DNA for the CDR3 is TGTGCCAGCAGCCTCATGACAGGACCGAACACCGGGGAGCTGTTTTTT. It encodes CASSLMTGPNTGELFF.

The gene calls are TRBV5-1 and TRBJ1-1; no definite D call. V dropped 4 bases and J dropped 4 bases, with 11 bases sitting between them. The CDR3 runs 13 residues. CDR1 and CDR2 from the germline V gene are SGHRS and YFSETQ. The CDR3 spells CASSTGLGTEAFF. DNA of the CDR3: TGCGCCAGCAGCACGGGATTGGGCACTGAAGCTTTCTTT.

The count of this clone is one. This chain links TRBV3-1 (or the pseudogene TRBV3-2) with TRBJ2-3; 9 nucleotides line up with TRBD1. CDR1 and CDR2 (germline): LGHDT, YNNKEL (reference sequence). The ends lost 4 bases at V and 1 base at J; junction bases unmatched: 3. This CDR3 contains 15 residues. The CDR3 DNA sequence: TGTGCCAGCAGCCTCCGGACAGGGGGCACAGATACGCAGTATTTT. Translated, it gives CASSLRTGGTDTQYF.